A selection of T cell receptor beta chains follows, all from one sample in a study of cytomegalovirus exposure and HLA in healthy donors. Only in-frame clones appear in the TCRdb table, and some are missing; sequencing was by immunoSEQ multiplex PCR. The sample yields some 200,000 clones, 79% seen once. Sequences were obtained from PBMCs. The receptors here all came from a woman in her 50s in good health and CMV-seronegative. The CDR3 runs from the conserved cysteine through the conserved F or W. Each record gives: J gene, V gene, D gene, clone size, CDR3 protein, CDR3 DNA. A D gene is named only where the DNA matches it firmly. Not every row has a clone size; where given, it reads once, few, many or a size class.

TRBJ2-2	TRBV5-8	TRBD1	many	CASSIPGQITGELFF	TGTGCCAGCAGCATACCGGGACAGATCACCGGGGAGCTGTTTTTT
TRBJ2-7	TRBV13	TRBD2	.	CASSYEREGPEQYF	TGTGCCAGCAGCTACGAGCGGGAGGGCCCCGAGCAGTACTTC
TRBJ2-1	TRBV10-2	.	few	CATLGAGTYNEQFF	TGCGCCACCTTAGGGGCGGGAACCTACAATGAGCAGTTCTTC
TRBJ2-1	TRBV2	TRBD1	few	CASTGTDGYNEQFF	TGTGCCAGCACCGGGACAGACGGATACAATGAGCAGTTCTTC
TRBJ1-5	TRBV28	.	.	CASSLIGQPQHF	TGTGCCAGCAGTTTAATCGGTCAGCCCCAGCATTTT
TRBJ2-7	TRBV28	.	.	CASNGGRRYEQYF	TGTGCCAGTAATGGAGGGAGGAGGTACGAGCAGTACTTC
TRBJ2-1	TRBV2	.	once	CASRIDGDNEQFF	TGTGCCAGCAGGATTGATGGAGACAATGAGCAGTTCTTC
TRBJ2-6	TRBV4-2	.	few	CASSQEGAGANVLTF	TGTGCCAGCAGCCAAGAAGGGGCTGGGGCCAACGTCCTGACTTTC
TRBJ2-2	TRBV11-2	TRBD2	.	CASSLDRRGLADHTGELFF	TGTGCCAGCAGCTTAGATCGAAGGGGACTAGCGGACCACACCGGGGAGCTGTTTTTT
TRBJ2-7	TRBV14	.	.	CASSPRGGSSYEQYF	TGTGCCAGCAGCCCTAGGGGGGGGAGCTCCTACGAGCAGTACTTC
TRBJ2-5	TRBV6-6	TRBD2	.	CASNKGGRGVQETQYF	TGTGCCAGCAATAAGGGTGGGAGGGGAGTCCAAGAGACCCAGTACTTC
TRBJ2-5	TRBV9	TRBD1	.	CASSPGQAYETQYF	TGTGCCAGCAGCCCAGGACAGGCGTATGAGACCCAGTACTTC
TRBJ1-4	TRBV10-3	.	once	CAISESKAGLATNEKLFF	TGTGCCATCAGTGAGTCTAAAGCAGGCCTTGCAACTAATGAAAAACTGTTTTTT
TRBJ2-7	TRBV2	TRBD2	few	CASSNSGRAGYEQYF	TGTGCCAGCAGCAATAGCGGGAGGGCGGGGTACGAGCAGTACTTC
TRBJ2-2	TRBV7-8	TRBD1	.	CASSITGVPGELFF	TGTGCCAGCAGTATCACAGGGGTCCCCGGGGAGCTGTTTTTT
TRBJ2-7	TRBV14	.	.	CASSQGSIEQYF	TGTGCCAGCAGCCAGGGGAGTATCGAGCAGTACTTC
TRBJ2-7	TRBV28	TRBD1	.	CASLSPGQGYEQYF	TGTGCCAGCTTATCACCGGGACAGGGCTACGAGCAGTACTTC
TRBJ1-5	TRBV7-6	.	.	CASSLHQANQPQHF	TGTGCCAGCAGCTTGCACCAGGCAAATCAGCCCCAGCATTTT
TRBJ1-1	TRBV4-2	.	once	CASSQDQGVTEAFF	TGTGCCAGCAGCCAAGATCAAGGGGTGACTGAAGCTTTCTTT
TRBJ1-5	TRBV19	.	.	CASSIGRGQPQHF	TGTGCCAGTAGTATAGGCCGGGGTCAGCCCCAGCATTTT
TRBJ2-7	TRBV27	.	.	CASSQPGRGNEQYF	TGTGCCAGCAGTCAGCCAGGTCGGGGAAACGAGCAGTACTTC
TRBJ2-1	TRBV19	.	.	CASSIRGGLSYNEQFF	TGTGCCAGTAGTATAAGGGGGGGACTTTCCTACAATGAGCAGTTCTTC
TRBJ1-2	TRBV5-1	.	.	CASSQQGNYGYTF	TGCGCCAGCAGCCAACAGGGAAACTATGGCTACACCTTC
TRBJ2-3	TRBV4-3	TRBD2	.	CASSQEKVSGFRTDTQYF	TGCGCCAGCAGCCAAGAAAAGGTTAGCGGGTTCCGCACAGATACGCAGTATTTT
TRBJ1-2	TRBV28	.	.	CASSRGGWGDRGGNYGYTF	TGTGCCAGCAGCCGCGGAGGCTGGGGGGACCGCGGGGGCAACTATGGCTACACCTTC
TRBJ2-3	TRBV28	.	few	CASNDRQAQYF	TGTGCCAGCAACGACCGCCAGGCGCAGTATTTT
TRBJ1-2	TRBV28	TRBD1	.	CASTTKPGGIGYTF	TGTGCCAGCACCACGAAACCAGGGGGCATTGGCTACACCTTC
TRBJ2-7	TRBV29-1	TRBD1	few	CSGSTGTYEQYF	TGCAGCGGCTCGACAGGGACCTACGAGCAGTACTTC
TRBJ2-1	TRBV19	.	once	CASTPGGGARNEQFF	TGTGCCAGTACACCGGGAGGGGGCGCTCGGAATGAGCAGTTCTTC
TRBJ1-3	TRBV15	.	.	CATSRGWSGSGNTIYF	TGTGCCACCAGCAGGGGATGGTCAGGGTCAGGAAACACCATATATTTT
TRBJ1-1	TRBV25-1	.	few	CASSEEVGRGEAFF	TGTGCCAGCAGTGAGGAGGTAGGGAGAGGTGAAGCTTTCTTT
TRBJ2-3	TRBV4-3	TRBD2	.	CASSQDAGGPNTQYF	TGCGCCAGCAGCCAAGACGCGGGGGGGCCAAATACGCAGTATTTT
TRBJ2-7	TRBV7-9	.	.	CSSSSTYEQYF	TGTTCCAGCAGTTCCACCTACGAGCAGTACTTC
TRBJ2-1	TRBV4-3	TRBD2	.	CASSQDWLADNEQFF	TGCGCCAGCAGCCAAGATTGGCTAGCGGACAATGAGCAGTTCTTC
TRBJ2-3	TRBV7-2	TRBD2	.	CASSLGLERGSKPVTQYF	TGTGCCAGCAGCTTAGGCTTGGAGCGGGGGAGCAAACCAGTCACGCAGTATTTT
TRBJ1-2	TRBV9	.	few	CASSVETGYGYTF	TGTGCCAGCAGCGTAGAGACAGGCTATGGCTACACCTTC
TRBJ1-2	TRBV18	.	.	CASSASTELYGYTF	TGTGCCAGCTCAGCCTCGACAGAGCTCTATGGCTACACCTTC
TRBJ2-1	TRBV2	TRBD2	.	CASTWGGGVDNEQFF	TGTGCCAGCACCTGGGGCGGGGGGGTAGACAATGAGCAGTTCTTC
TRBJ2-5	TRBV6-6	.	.	CASTGSMNAAETQYF	TGTGCCAGCACGGGGTCCATGAACGCCGCCGAGACCCAGTACTTC
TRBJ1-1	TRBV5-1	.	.	CASSQEGRATNTEAFF	TGCGCCAGCAGCCAGGAGGGTCGGGCGACGAACACTGAAGCTTTCTTT
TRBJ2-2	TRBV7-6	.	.	CASSLGSYSNTGELFF	TGTGCCAGCAGCTTAGGGTCGTACAGTAACACCGGGGAGCTGTTTTTT
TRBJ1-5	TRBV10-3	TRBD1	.	CAISEGDSSNQPQHF	TGTGCCATCAGTGAGGGGGACAGTAGCAATCAGCCCCAGCATTTT
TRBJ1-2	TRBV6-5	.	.	CASKSLSGEVSGYTF	TGTGCCAGCAAATCCTTAAGCGGGGAGGTCTCGGGCTACACCTTC
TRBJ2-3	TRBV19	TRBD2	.	CASSKERGPRTDTQYF	TGTGCCAGTAGTAAAGAGCGGGGGCCGCGCACAGATACGCAGTATTTT
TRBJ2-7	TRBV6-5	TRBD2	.	CASSPGLAGYEQYF	TGTGCCAGCAGCCCGGGACTAGCGGGTTACGAGCAGTACTTC
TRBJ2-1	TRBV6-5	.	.	CASSYRKGTSYNEQFF	TGTGCCAGCAGTTACAGGAAGGGGACATCTTACAATGAGCAGTTCTTC
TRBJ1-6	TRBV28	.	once	CASKNWGGSNSPLHF	TGTGCCAGCAAAAACTGGGGAGGGTCCAATTCACCCCTCCACTTT
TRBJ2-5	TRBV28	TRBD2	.	CASTFVASGNSQETQYF	TGTGCCAGCACCTTCGTGGCTAGCGGGAACTCCCAAGAGACCCAGTACTTC
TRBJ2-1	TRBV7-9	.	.	CSSSGSSYNEQFF	TGTTCCAGCAGCGGTAGCTCCTACAATGAGCAGTTCTTC
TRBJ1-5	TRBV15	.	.	CATSRVGGRAQHF	TGTGCCACCAGCAGAGTCGGGGGGAGAGCCCAGCATTTT
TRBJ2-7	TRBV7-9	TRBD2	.	CASSPGLAGERYEQYF	TGTGCCAGCAGCCCGGGACTAGCGGGAGAAAGGTACGAGCAGTACTTC
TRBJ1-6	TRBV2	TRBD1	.	CASSGGTENSPLHF	TGTGCCAGCAGTGGGGGGACAGAGAATTCACCCCTCCACTTT
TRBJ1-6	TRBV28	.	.	CASSSARAGSPLHF	TGTGCCAGCAGTTCCGCCCGTGCGGGGTCACCCCTCCACTTT
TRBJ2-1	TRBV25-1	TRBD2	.	CASRGAGGDNEQFF	TGTGCCAGCAGAGGGGCGGGAGGCGACAATGAGCAGTTCTTC
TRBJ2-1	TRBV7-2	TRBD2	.	CASSLGGLAGVYNEQFF	TGTGCCAGCAGCCTAGGGGGACTAGCGGGAGTATACAATGAGCAGTTCTTC
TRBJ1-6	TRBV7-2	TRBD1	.	CASSLDRGVHSPLHF	TGTGCCAGCAGCTTAGACAGGGGTGTTCATTCACCCCTCCACTTT